The source of this T cell receptor beta chain is a study of CD8 T cells in Susac syndrome. Germline values: CDR1 MDHEN, CDR2 SYDVKM. Trimming took 5 bases from V and 2 from J; bases not matched to a gene: 2. The CDR3 runs 13 residues. RNA totalling roughly 0.5 to 1 ug underwent reverse transcription with random hexamers. MiXCR was run by TCRdb on the immunoSEQ multiplex PCR reads, yielding one entry per CDR3 protein. Here the sample spans 170,000 or so distinct CDR3 sequences, around 95% being singletons. Study results and caveats: It was acknowledged in the study that the number of individuals who were included in its TCR sequencing and HLA analysis was relatively small.

A remark on this clonotype: The target antigen is unknown.

Sequencing was done on a sample of CD4+ T cells from PBMCs. The TCR comes from a human donor with Susac syndrome. V is TRBV28 and J is TRBJ1-2; 7 bases match TRBD1. The CDR3 is CASSRGQNYGYTF. For the CDR3, the DNA is TGTGCCAGCAGTAGGGGACAGAACTATGGCTACACCTTC.